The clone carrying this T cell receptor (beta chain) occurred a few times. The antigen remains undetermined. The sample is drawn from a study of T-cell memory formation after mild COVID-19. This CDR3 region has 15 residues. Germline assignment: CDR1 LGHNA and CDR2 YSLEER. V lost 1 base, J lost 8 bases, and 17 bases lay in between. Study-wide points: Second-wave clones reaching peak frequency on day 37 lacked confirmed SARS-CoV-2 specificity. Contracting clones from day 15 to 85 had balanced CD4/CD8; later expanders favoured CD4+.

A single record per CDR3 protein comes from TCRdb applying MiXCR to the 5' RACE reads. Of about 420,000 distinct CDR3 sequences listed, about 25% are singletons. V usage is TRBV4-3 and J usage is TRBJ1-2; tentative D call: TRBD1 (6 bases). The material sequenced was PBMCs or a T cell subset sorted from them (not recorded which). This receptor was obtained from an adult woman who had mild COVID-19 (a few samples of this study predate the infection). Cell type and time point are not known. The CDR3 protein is CASSQGSGVELGYTF. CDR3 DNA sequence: TGCGCCAGCAGCCAAGGTTCAGGGGTGGAGTTAGGCTACACCTTC.